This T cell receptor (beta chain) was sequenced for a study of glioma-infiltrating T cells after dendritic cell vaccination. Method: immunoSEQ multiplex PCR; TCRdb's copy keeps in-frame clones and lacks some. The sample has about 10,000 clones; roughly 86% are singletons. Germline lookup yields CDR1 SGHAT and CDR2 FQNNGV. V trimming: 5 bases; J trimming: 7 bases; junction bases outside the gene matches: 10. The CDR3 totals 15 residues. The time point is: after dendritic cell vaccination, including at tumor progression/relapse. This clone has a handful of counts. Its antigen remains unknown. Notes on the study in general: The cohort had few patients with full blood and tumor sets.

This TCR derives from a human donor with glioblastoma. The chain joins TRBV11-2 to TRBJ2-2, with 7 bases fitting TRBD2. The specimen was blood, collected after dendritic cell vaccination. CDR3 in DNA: TGTGCCAGCAGCCCGGGACTACCGGGGGGCGGGGAGCTGTTTTTT. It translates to CASSPGLPGGGELFF.